This is a list of T cell receptor beta chains from one sample in a study of shared clonotypes between healthy human individuals. The table came from immunoSEQ multiplex PCR; TCRdb's copy has only in-frame clones and leaves some out. The sample consists of about 2,200,000 clones, about 93% of them appearing once. The sample comprised naive CD8+ T cells from PBMCs. These receptors all come from a man aged 18 to 29 in good health. Some clones in this sample may be carry-over from other donors' samples. Each CDR3 is given with its conserved first and last residue. The D gene is left open where the match is weak. Where a row states a size, it is once, few, many or the class of an expanded clone; other rows omit it.

len	abundance	d_gene	v_gene	j_gene	CDR3aa	CDR3nt
14	-	-	TRBV7-8	TRBJ2-1	CASSEGLGGFEQFF	TGTGCCAGCAGCGAGGGACTTGGGGGCTTTGAGCAGTTCTTC
14	-	TRBD1	TRBV28	TRBJ2-7	CASSPGQGTGEQYF	TGTGCCAGCAGTCCTGGACAGGGAACGGGCGAGCAGTACTTC
15	-	TRBD1	TRBV7-9	TRBJ1-6	CASSLAGQGDSPLHF	TGTGCCAGCAGCTTAGCCGGACAGGGGGACTCACCCCTCCACTTT
12	-	-	TRBV10-2	TRBJ1-5	CASGYSNQPQHF	TGCGCCAGCGGATATAGCAATCAGCCCCAGCATTTT
13	-	-	TRBV7-2	TRBJ2-7	CASSLGGDYEQYF	TGTGCCAGCAGCTTAGGGGGGGACTACGAGCAGTACTTC
17	-	TRBD2	TRBV4-3	TRBJ2-7	CASSQDLAGGGFYEQYF	TGCGCCAGCAGCCAAGACCTAGCGGGTGGGGGTTTTTACGAGCAGTACTTC
15	-	-	TRBV4-1	TRBJ2-1	CASSPRWGEPNEQFF	TGCGCCAGCAGCCCACGGTGGGGGGAGCCCAATGAGCAGTTCTTC
15	-	-	TRBV5-8	TRBJ2-3	CASSVGLLGTDTQYF	TGTGCCAGCAGCGTGGGACTTCTGGGGACAGATACGCAGTATTTT
17	-	TRBD2	TRBV28	TRBJ2-1	CASSRGLAGGPSGEQFF	TGTGCCAGCAGTAGGGGACTAGCGGGAGGGCCTTCAGGGGAGCAGTTCTTC
13	-	-	TRBV27	TRBJ1-2	CASSTRDGNGYTF	TGTGCCAGCAGCACTCGGGACGGCAATGGCTACACCTTC
13	-	-	TRBV2	TRBJ2-2	CASSVRGTGELFF	TGTGCCAGCAGTGTGAGGGGCACCGGGGAGCTGTTTTTT
11	few	-	TRBV2	TRBJ1-2	CAEGDAYGYTF	TGTGCCGAGGGGGACGCGTATGGCTACACCTTC
13	-	-	TRBV15	TRBJ1-1	CATSTSSGTEAFF	TGTGCCACCAGCACCTCCTCTGGCACTGAAGCTTTCTTT
14	-	-	TRBV7-8	TRBJ2-7	CASRPDWSGYEQYF	TGTGCCAGCAGACCCGATTGGTCTGGGTACGAGCAGTACTTC
14	few	-	TRBV30	TRBJ1-1	CAWVDPVGNTEAFF	TGTGCCTGGGTCGACCCCGTCGGGAACACTGAAGCTTTCTTT
13	-	-	TRBV11-3	TRBJ1-1	CASSGRLNTEAFF	TGTGCCAGCAGCGGGCGTCTGAACACTGAAGCTTTCTTT
14	-	-	TRBV7-3	TRBJ2-3	CASSLMGPGDTQYF	TGTGCCAGCAGCTTGATGGGACCTGGCGATACGCAGTATTTT
16	-	-	TRBV19	TRBJ1-1	CASTDSRGEVNTEAFF	TGTGCCAGTACCGACTCAAGGGGGGAGGTGAACACTGAAGCTTTCTTT
17	-	-	TRBV2	TRBJ1-2	CASSGRDRQDLGYGYTF	TGTGCCAGCAGTGGGAGGGACCGACAGGACTTAGGGTATGGCTACACCTTC
13	-	-	TRBV28	TRBJ2-7	CASSLLHSYEQYF	TGTGCCAGCAGTCTCCTCCACTCCTACGAGCAGTACTTC
16	-	-	TRBV9	TRBJ1-2	CASSVGEARSNYGYTF	TGTGCCAGCAGCGTAGGGGAGGCACGGTCCAACTATGGCTACACCTTC
16	-	TRBD2	TRBV4-1	TRBJ2-1	CASSQLAGTSYNEQFF	TGCGCCAGCAGCCAACTAGCGGGAACGTCCTACAATGAGCAGTTCTTC
15	-	-	TRBV28	TRBJ1-3	CASSPFYRAGNTIYF	TGTGCCAGCAGCCCTTTTTACAGGGCTGGAAACACCATATATTTT
13	-	TRBD2	TRBV29-1	TRBJ2-7	CSVVGGRTYEQYF	TGCAGCGTTGTGGGCGGGAGGACCTACGAGCAGTACTTC
16	-	TRBD2	TRBV15	TRBJ2-1	CATSSEAGGPNNEQFF	TGTGCCACCAGCAGCGAAGCGGGAGGACCGAACAATGAGCAGTTCTTC
19	once	TRBD2	TRBV2	TRBJ2-7	CASSEVRGSGTSGSYEQYF	TGTGCCAGCAGTGAAGTGCGGGGTTCCGGGACTAGCGGGAGCTACGAGCAGTACTTC
13	-	TRBD2	TRBV30	TRBJ2-7	CAWGVTGGSEQYF	TGTGCCTGGGGAGTGACCGGGGGGTCCGAGCAGTACTTC
14	-	TRBD1	TRBV28	TRBJ1-4	CASSPRQGWEKLFF	TGTGCCAGCAGTCCGCGACAGGGTTGGGAAAAACTGTTTTTT
15	-	TRBD1	TRBV29-1	TRBJ1-2	CSVGGGAGSNYGYTF	TGCAGCGTTGGAGGGGGCGCAGGATCTAACTATGGCTACACCTTC
17	-	-	TRBV9	TRBJ1-2	CASSAAPRRADLHGYTF	TGTGCCAGCAGCGCAGCCCCAAGGAGGGCAGACCTTCATGGCTACACCTTC